This T cell receptor (beta chain) was identified during a study of early T cells in non-severe SARS-CoV-2 infection. TCRdb reanalysed the 5' RACE reads using MiXCR and keeps one entry per CDR3 protein. The data show 77,000 or so distinct CDR3 sequences, roughly 15% seen once. V lost 6 bases to trimming and J lost 6 bases, with 14 bases between them. This CDR3 region has 13 residues. Germline V lookup: CDR1 LGHDT, CDR2 YNNKEL (reference sequence). The chain joins TRBV3-1 to TRBJ1-1, with D unresolved. The material was whole blood, obtained at baseline. This sequence was found in an adult who was a healthcare worker with PCR-confirmed SARS-CoV-2 infection or an uninfected control (not recorded which). CDR3: CASSQLIGAEAFF. CDR3 coding DNA: TGTGCCAGCAGTCAACTTATCGGGGCTGAAGCTTTCTTT.